This TCR beta chain was sequenced for a study of blood T cell repertoires in COVID-19. Study information: Spain, Italy and the United States supplied samples that represented acute and convalescent COVID-19. PBMCs, B-cell-depleted T cells, or T cells provided the cDNA or gDNA that made up the material.

The V and J ends lost 4 bases and 2 bases respectively, with 6 bases between them. Germline V lookup: CDR1 MNHEY, CDR2 SVGEGT. This CDR3 is 14 amino acids long. In the authors' methods: Estimates of nucleated cell counts were drawn from the amplification of reference gene primers. Repertoires were generated with immunoSEQ multiplex PCR, while TCRdb's copy carries only in-frame clones and drops some. The V and J calls and clone size were taken over from that table, and D and trimming were inferred from the DNA. Of 92,000 or so clones detected, approximately 79% appear once; the ten largest clones hold around 14%.

Material for sequencing was peripheral blood. The clonotype originates from an elderly woman with acute or convalescent COVID-19. The chain joins TRBV6-2 or TRBV6-3 to TRBJ1-6; no definite D call. The CDR3 here is CASSSYAYNSPLHF. The CDR3 DNA sequence: TGTGCCAGCAGTTCCTACGCCTATAATTCACCCCTCCACTTT.